This T cell receptor (beta chain) derives from a study of shared clonotypes between healthy human individuals. Healthy adults negative for HIV, lacking recent acute infections or vaccinations, served as donors. CDR3 size: 11 residues. V was clipped by 1 base and J by 10 bases, with 2 bases between them. Germline-derived CDR1 and CDR2 are MNHNS and SASEGT. Here immunoSEQ multiplex PCR was the method, and the copy in TCRdb shows in-frame clones only, minus some. The profile covers more than 2 million clones, with 95% appearing a single time and 0.1% to 0.15% taken by the ten largest. Turning to this clone: Its target is unknown. This specimen includes other DNA sequences encoding the same CDR3.

Study results and limitations: Estimated richness values were generally larger in naive subsets than in memory subsets. Four donors shared approximately 5% of their naive CD4 clonotypes.

Sequencing used naive CD4+ T cells sorted from blood. Regarding subset: CD45RA+ positively selected. This receptor was taken from a man aged 18 to 29 in good health. The chain has TRBV6-1 and TRBJ1-6; D ambiguous. CDR3 in DNA: TGTGCCAGCAGTGAAGGGTCACCCCTCCACTTT. Residues: CASSEGSPLHF.